A single sample gave rise to the 9 T cell receptor beta chains below, sequenced in a study of blood T cells in healthy people across ages. Primed by a sample-barcoded 5' primer and a J-beta primer mix, a second PCR proceeded for about 6 to 11 cycles. From the 5' RACE reads, TCRdb called clonotypes with MiXCR, one entry per CDR3 protein. The profile covers some 790,000 distinct CDR3 sequences, with about 30% appearing a single time and around a sixth taken by the ten largest. Input material: blood. The receptors were sampled from a woman over 75 in good health.

With respect to this clonotype: Since a much larger clone is just one base distant, this may be a read error. This chain joins TRBV13 and TRBJ2-1; TRBD1 matches at 9 bases. V lost 4 bases to trimming and J lost 5 bases; unmatched junction nucleotides: 9. The CDR3 loop spans 16 amino acids. Germline CDR1 is PRHDT and CDR2 is FYEKMQ (reference sequence). CDR3 sequence: CASSSSRDRVHNEQFF. In nucleotides, the CDR3 is TGTGCCAGCAGCTCATCCCGGGACAGGGTCCACAATGAGCAGTTCTTC.

CDR3 residues: CASSQVGGMNTEAFF. The CDR3, as DNA: TGTGCCAGCAGCCAAGTAGGGGGAATGAACACTGAAGCTTTCTTT. This chain joins TRBV3-1 and TRBJ1-1, with a weak D call TRBD1 (6 bases). CDR1 and CDR2 from the germline V gene are LGHDT and YNNKEL (reference sequence). Trimming took off 1 base at V and 0 bases at J, with 9 bases between the two ends. This CDR3 comprises 15 residues.

As to this clonotype: This may come from a read error, since a much larger clone is one base off. This chain connects TRBV3-1 to TRBJ2-5; tentative D call: TRBD2 (6 bases). The CDR3 runs 14 residues. CDR1 and CDR2 from the germline V gene are LGHDT and YNNKEL (reference sequence). CDR3 loop: CASGQGGAEETQYF. CDR3 nucleotide sequence: TGTGCCAGCGGCCAAGGAGGGGCAGAGGAGACCCAGTACTTC.

This clonotype was recorded once. This chain joins TRBV5-1 and TRBJ1-4, with 8 positions matching TRBD1. J was trimmed by 6 bases and V by 0 bases; bases with no gene match: 7. Germline V gene lookup returns CDR1 SGHRS and CDR2 YFSETQ. The CDR3 totals 16 residues. The CDR3 reads CASSLGGTGGDEKLFF. The CDR3 DNA sequence: TGCGCCAGCAGCTTGGGCGGGACAGGAGGAGATGAAAAACTGTTTTTT.

This clonotype was counted many times. The V gene is TRBV6-4, the J gene TRBJ2-3; no clear D. The CDR3 spans 12 residues. With 0 bases removed from V and 4 bases from J, the gap between germline ends came to 2 bases. CDR1 and CDR2 (germline): MRHNA, SNTAGT. CDR3 protein: CASSDSPDTQYF. CDR3 nucleotides: TGTGCCAGCAGTGACTCTCCAGATACGCAGTATTTT.

This clonotype was recorded many times. The CDR3 loop reads CASSESSGSSYNEQFF. CDR3 DNA: TGCGCCAGCAGTGAGTCTTCAGGCAGCTCCTACAATGAGCAGTTCTTC. The chain links TRBV10-1 to TRBJ2-1; D not certain. V was cut by 0 bases and J by 0 bases, with 9 bases left in between. Germline assignment: CDR1 WNHNN and CDR2 SYGVQD (reference sequence). The CDR3 runs to 16 residues.

This clonotype was observed at least ten times. The J gene is TRBJ2-5, the V gene TRBV12-3 or TRBV12-4, with 8 positions matching TRBD1. V shed 2 bases and J 5 bases; nucleotides not matched to a gene: 7. This CDR3 is built from 15 residues. The CDR3 sequence is CASSLYGTGGETQYF. As DNA, the CDR3 is TGTGCCAGCAGTTTATATGGGACAGGTGGGGAGACCCAGTACTTC.

This clonotype has ten or more counts. The gene calls are TRBV30 and TRBJ1-2, with D possibly being TRBD1 (5 bases). From germline, CDR1 is GTSNPN and CDR2 SVGIG (reference sequence). Trimming removed 6 bases from V and 4 bases from J, with 18 bases in between. This CDR3 is 14 amino acids long. CDR3 sequence reads: CACWGRAIGYGYTF. CDR3 nucleotide sequence: TGTGCCTGTTGGGGCAGGGCAATAGGCTATGGCTACACCTTC.

Points on this clonotype: This may be a read error: a much more frequent sequence differs by one nucleotide. The V call is TRBV10-3, the J call TRBJ1-2, with D unresolved. This CDR3 is built from 14 residues. The germline V gene has CDR1 ENHRY and CDR2 SYGVKD. DNA of the CDR3: TGTGCCATCAGTGAGTCTACCGGTGTCTATGACTACACCTTC. Amino acids: CAISESTGVYDYTF.